The 25 T cell receptor beta chains listed next were all sequenced from one sample in a study of T cell responses to AZD1222 COVID-19 vaccine. Sequenced by immunoSEQ multiplex PCR; TCRdb stores in-frame clones only, minus some. The sample comprises roughly 160,000 clones, about 92% of which are singletons, and around 0.96% rests with the top ten. This specimen was peripheral blood, taken on day 0 of AZD1222 vaccination. Source of these receptors: an adult in good health.

CDR3: CASSADLGANYGYTF. In DNA, the CDR3 is TGCGCCAGCAGCGCAGACCTGGGGGCTAACTATGGCTACACCTTC. The rearrangement links TRBV4-1 to TRBJ1-2; D possibly corresponds to TRBD1 (5 bases). CDR1 and CDR2 (germline): MGHRA, YSYEKL. The CDR3 has 15 residues. The V end was cut by 5 bases, the J end by 0 bases, with 13 bases between.

V usage is TRBV5-4 and J usage is TRBJ1-2; 11 nucleotides agree with TRBD1. Germline trimming cut 4 bases from V and 8 bases from J; bases unmatched to any gene: 13. Germline V gives CDR1 SGHNT, CDR2 YYREEE (reference sequence). The CDR3 covers 16 residues. This chain's CDR3 is CASSRTGGSGQKGYTF. In nucleotides, the CDR3 is TGTGCCAGCAGCAGGACAGGGGGCTCGGGTCAAAAAGGCTACACCTTC.

The chain recombines TRBV11-2 with TRBJ2-1; D gene ambiguous. Germline CDR1 reads SGHAT; CDR2 reads FQNNGV. The CDR3 consists of 12 residues. Trimming took 7 bases from V and 10 from J, leaving 14 bases between them. CDR3 amino acids: CASNPGRPEQFF. The CDR3 DNA reads TGTGCCAGCAACCCCGGGCGTCCCGAGCAGTTCTTC. Together with reference TRBV11-2 and TRBJ2-1, the CDR3 gives the full variable domain: EAGVAQSPRYKIIEKRQSVAFWCNPISGHATLYWYQQILGQGPKLLIQFQNNGVVDDSQLPKDRFSAERLKGVDSTLKIQPAKLEDSAVYLCASNPGRPEQFFGPGTRLTVL.

The V gene is TRBV14, the J gene TRBJ2-4; 7 nucleotides line up with TRBD2. Germline CDR1 SGHDN, CDR2 FVKESK. V lost 4 bases, J lost 9 bases, and 9 bases stayed unmatched. The CDR3 spans 14 residues. CDR3 DNA: TGTGCCAGCAGCCTAGCTGGACTAGAAAGCATTCAGTACTTC. Residues: CASSLAGLESIQYF.

This chain joins TRBV10-3 and TRBJ1-6; D is possibly TRBD1 (5 bases). V gave up 0 bases and J gave up 10 bases, with 16 bases separating them. Germline lookup yields CDR1 ENHRY and CDR2 SYGVKD. This CDR3 spans 16 amino acids. The CDR3: CAISESVGGPSSPLHF. CDR3 DNA: TGTGCCATCAGTGAGTCGGTGGGGGGACCTTCATCACCCCTCCACTTT.

The J gene is TRBJ2-1, the V gene TRBV7-2, with a possible D match to TRBD2 (5 bases). Germline CDR1 SGHTA, CDR2 FQGNSA. This CDR3 is built from 15 residues. V lost 5 bases and J lost 3, with 14 bases in between. Here the CDR3 DNA reads TGTGCCAGCAGCCGCTCTCGACTAATCTACAATGAGCAGTTCTTC. Translating gives CASSRSRLIYNEQFF.

The chain joins TRBV4-2 to TRBJ2-7; 12 bases map to TRBD2. This CDR3 spans 16 amino acids. Germline V lookup: CDR1 LGHNA, CDR2 YNFKEQ. With 3 bases clipped from V and 12 bases from J, the junction kept 15 bases outside the gene matches. The CDR3 sequence is CASSHTVASGGAIWYF. Written as DNA, the CDR3 is TGTGCCAGCAGCCATACCGTAGCTAGCGGGGGGGCCATTTGGTACTTC.

For this clone: Other nucleotide sequences in the sample specify the same CDR3. V is TRBV5-1 and J is TRBJ1-5; 9 bases match TRBD1. Germline assignment: CDR1 SGHRS and CDR2 YFSETQ. CDR3 length equals 15 residues. The junction had 0 bases not matched to a gene; V was cut back by 0 bases and J by 2 bases. CDR3 residues: CASSLGQGGNQPQHF. CDR3 DNA: TGCGCCAGCAGCTTGGGACAGGGGGGCAATCAGCCCCAGCATTTT.

CDR3: CATNPDSGNEQFF. As DNA, the CDR3 is TGCGCCACGAACCCGGATTCGGGGAATGAGCAGTTCTTC. The V and J genes are TRBV5-1 and TRBJ2-1, with D perhaps TRBD2 (5 bases). The germline gives CDR1 SGHRS, CDR2 YFSETQ. The CDR3 is made up of 13 amino acids. Trimming cost V 9 bases and J 7 bases, with 17 bases left between them.

The chain is built from TRBV19 and TRBJ1-2, with D uncertain. This CDR3 spans 13 amino acids. Germline lookup yields CDR1 LNHDA and CDR2 SQIVND (reference sequence). V dropped 4 bases and J dropped 4 bases, with 10 bases sitting between them. The CDR3 sequence is CASSSTSLYGYTF. DNA of the CDR3: TGTGCCAGTAGTAGCACATCGCTCTATGGCTACACCTTC. The full variable domain, its missing parts supplied by reference TRBV19 and TRBJ1-2, is DGGITQSPKYLFRKEGQNVTLSCEQNLNHDAMYWYRQDPGQGLRLIYYSQIVNDFQKGDIAEGYSVSREKKESFPLTVTSAQKNPTAFYLCASSSTSLYGYTFGSGTRLTVV.

The genes are TRBV5-1 and TRBJ2-1, with D uncertain. Germline values: CDR1 SGHRS, CDR2 YFSETQ. CDR3 length equals 13 residues. Trimming cost V 3 bases and J 7 bases, with 11 bases left between them. CDR3: CASSSYRSNEQFF. For the CDR3, the DNA is TGCGCCAGCAGCTCCTACCGTTCGAATGAGCAGTTCTTC.

V usage is TRBV7-6 and J usage is TRBJ2-5, with 8 nucleotides matching TRBD1. The germline gives CDR1 SGHVS, CDR2 FNYEAQ. The CDR3 runs 17 residues. V shed 2 bases and J 6 bases; nucleotides not matched to a gene: 14. This chain's CDR3 is CASSLRPGGGLIKTQYF. The CDR3 DNA reads as TGTGCCAGCAGCTTACGGCCAGGGGGCGGTTTAATAAAGACCCAGTACTTC.

The chain joins TRBV15 to TRBJ2-1, with D possibly called TRBD1 or TRBD2 (5 bases each). V was cut by 8 bases and J by 4 bases, with 12 bases left in between. Germline V CDR1 and CDR2: LNHNV, YYDKDF (reference sequence). This CDR3 is 13 amino acids long. CDR3 in DNA: TGTGCCACCCGGGACCGAAGTTACAATGAGCAGTTCTTC. Protein sequence: CATRDRSYNEQFF. The whole variable domain, remainder taken from reference TRBV15 and TRBJ2-1, is DAMVIQNPRYQVTQFGKPVTLSCSQTLNHNVMYWYQQKSSQAPKLLFHYYDKDFNNEADTPDNFQSRRPNTSFCFLDIRSPGLGDTAMYLCATRDRSYNEQFFGPGTRLTVL.

The rearrangement links TRBV12-3 or TRBV12-4 to TRBJ2-6; unclear D gene. Trimming pared 6 bases from V and 0 bases from J, leaving 3 bases between. The CDR3 is 13 amino acids. In DNA form, the CDR3 reads TGTGCCAGCAGGCCCTCTGGGGCCAACGTCCTGACTTTC. Translating gives CASRPSGANVLTF.

V gene TRBV28 combines with J gene TRBJ1-1; TRBD1 matches 7 bases. CDR3 length equals 14 residues. CDR1 is MDHEN and CDR2 is SYDVKM in the germline V gene. The V gene end was trimmed by 4 bases and the J gene end by 0 bases; junction bases not matched to a gene: 2. CDR3 nucleotides: TGTGCCAGCAGTTGGGACAGCATGAACACTGAAGCTTTCTTT. It codes for CASSWDSMNTEAFF.

A single count supports this clone. This chain links TRBV7-3 with TRBJ2-6; possibly TRBD1 for D (5 bases). The ends were cut back, 1 base at V and 4 bases at J, with 14 bases in the middle. CDR1 SGHTA and CDR2 FQGTGA come from the germline V gene. The CDR3 loop spans 17 amino acids. The CDR3 DNA follows: TGTGCCAGCAGCTTAATGGCAGGGCTTACAGGGGCCAACGTCCTGACTTTC. It encodes CASSLMAGLTGANVLTF.

The gene calls are TRBV5-1 and TRBJ1-1, with no clear D. In germline, CDR1 is SGHRS, CDR2 YFSETQ. The CDR3 totals 13 residues. V lost 1 base and J lost 1, with 5 bases in between. The CDR3 region has the DNA TGCGCCAGCAGCTTGAGGGAGAACACTGAAGCTTTCTTT. Protein product: CASSLRENTEAFF.

V is TRBV12-3 or TRBV12-4 and J is TRBJ1-1, with no clear D. Trimming stripped 3 bases from V and 2 bases from J, with 1 base between. The CDR3 sequence is 11 residues long. CDR3 sequence reads: CASSFNTEAFF. The CDR3 nucleotides read TGTGCCAGCAGTTTTAACACTGAAGCTTTCTTT.

This chain uses TRBV5-6 with TRBJ2-7; D perhaps matches TRBD1 (6 bases). Trimming removed 0 bases at V and 3 bases at J, with 16 bases between. There are 16 residues in the CDR3. Germline V gene sequence: CDR1 SGHDT, CDR2 YYEEEE. CDR3 in DNA: TGTGCCAGCAGCTTGGACCCCGGGACACCATACTACGAGCAGTACTTC. This codes for CASSLDPGTPYYEQYF. Combining the CDR3 with reference TRBV5-6 and TRBJ2-7 gives the whole variable domain DAGVTQSPTHLIKTRGQQVTLRCSPKSGHDTVSWYQQALGQGPQFIFQYYEEEERQRGNFPDRFSGHQFPNYSSELNVNALLLGDSALYLCASSLDPGTPYYEQYFGPGTRLTVT.

This chain joins TRBV6-5 and TRBJ2-3; possibly TRBD1 for D (6 bases). CDR1 and CDR2 from the germline V gene are MNHEY and SVGAGI. The CDR3 runs to 14 residues. Trimming cost V 10 bases and J 0 bases, with 14 bases left between them. CDR3 coding DNA: TGTGCCACCGGGACATTCGACAGCACAGATACGCAGTATTTT. Translating gives CATGTFDSTDTQYF.

This clone came up once. The chain employs TRBV9 and TRBJ2-2, with D possibly being TRBD1 (6 bases). This CDR3 region has 13 residues. V lost 3 bases, J lost 7 bases, and 10 bases lay in between. Germline CDR1 SGDLS, CDR2 YYNGEE. CDR3 loop: CASSAGVGGELFF. In DNA, the CDR3 is TGTGCCAGCAGCGCAGGGGTGGGCGGGGAGCTGTTTTTT. The full variable domain, completed using reference TRBV9 and TRBJ2-2, is DSGVTQTPKHLITATGQRVTLRCSPRSGDLSVYWYQQSLDQGLQFLIQYYNGEERAKGNILERFSAQQFPDLHSELNLSSLELGDSALYFCASSAGVGGELFFGEGSRLTVL.

V is TRBV2 and J is TRBJ1-5; D possibly corresponds to TRBD1 (6 bases). The CDR3 is 14 amino acids. Trimming shortened V by 3 bases and J by 2 bases, and 8 bases separated the two germline ends. Germline V lookup: CDR1 SNHLY, CDR2 FYNNEI. The DNA for the CDR3 is TGTGCCAGCAGTGATTCAGGGGGCAATCAGCCCCAGCATTTT. Residues: CASSDSGGNQPQHF.

This clone has only one observation. The V call is TRBV4-3, the J call TRBJ2-7; D is undetermined. Looked up from germline, CDR1 is LGHNA and CDR2 is YSLEER. The V end was cut by 1 base, the J end by 3 bases, with 10 bases between. The CDR3 sequence is 14 residues long. As DNA, the CDR3 is TGCGCCAGCAGCCAAGCGGTCACCAACTACGAGCAGTACTTC. Protein: CASSQAVTNYEQYF.

The V gene is TRBV5-1, the J gene TRBJ1-1, with 10 bases aligning to TRBD1. This CDR3 is 15 amino acids long. CDR1 is SGHRS and CDR2 is YFSETQ in the germline V gene. The ends lost 3 bases at V and 2 bases at J; junction bases unmatched: 4. CDR3 sequence (DNA): TGCGCCAGCAGCTGGTGGACAGGGGGAAACACTGAAGCTTTCTTT. Residues: CASSWWTGGNTEAFF.

The J gene is TRBJ2-1, the V gene TRBV24-1; TRBD1 matches at 9 bases. The CDR3 contains 15 residues. Germline trimming cut 4 bases from V and 5 bases from J; bases unmatched to any gene: 5. CDR1 and CDR2 (germline): KGHDR, SFDVKD. CDR3 protein: CATSDPRTGDNEQFF. The CDR3 region has the DNA TGTGCCACCAGTGACCCTCGGACAGGGGACAATGAGCAGTTCTTC.